The rows below give T cell receptor beta chains drawn from one sample of a study of response to subunit inactivated influenza vaccine. In TCRdb, the RT-PCR reads were re-called with MiXCR into one record per CDR3 protein. The table includes 150,000 to 200,000 distinct CDR3 sequences, 12% detected once. This sample was shared with a second study, whose subject was T cells expressing NK-cell markers.

Sequenced here: CD8+ T cells sorted from PBMCs, sampled 12 days after vaccination. Every receptor here comes from a man aged 45-65 years who received an inactivated influenza vaccine. Both conserved end residues are part of each CDR3. A D gene is named only where the DNA matches it firmly. The size of a clone is reported for some rows only, either as once, few or many, or as a class for expanded clones.

TRBV11-1	few	TRBJ2-3	TRBD1	TGTGCCAGCACCCTTCTCCTGCGGGGACAGGGGGCAACTTTTAGCACAGATACGCAGTATTTT	CASTLLLRGQGATFSTDTQYF
TRBV7-2	few	TRBJ1-6	-	TGTGCCAGCAGCGCCCAGACAGGATGGAATTCACCCCTCCACTTT	CASSAQTGWNSPLHF
TRBV28	-	TRBJ2-2	-	TGTGCCAGCAGTTTAGGACTTGTTGGGGAATCAGCGGAGCTGTTTTTT	CASSLGLVGESAELFF
TRBV28	few	TRBJ2-7	TRBD2	TGTGCCAGCAGTTTTTCGGGAGGGCCGTACGAGCAGTACTTC	CASSFSGGPYEQYF
TRBV15	-	TRBJ2-5	TRBD1	TGTGCCACCAGCATGGACAGGGTCCGAGAGACCCAGTACTTC	CATSMDRVRETQYF
TRBV20-1	few	TRBJ1-6	-	TGCAGTGCCAGACGGAGGAGATCACCCCTCCACTTT	CSARRRRSPLHF
TRBV11-2	few	TRBJ2-5	TRBD2	TGTGCCAGCAGCTGGAGACTAGCGGGGGGGCGGGACCAAGAGACCCAGTACTTC	CASSWRLAGGRDQETQYF
TRBV20-1	few	TRBJ2-1	-	TGCAGTGCTAGAGATCCAGCGGGCCCCTACAATGAGCAGTTCTTC	CSARDPAGPYNEQFF
TRBV7-9	-	TRBJ1-2	TRBD1	TGTGCCAGCAGCTTAGGTACCGGGACAGGGAACGGCTACACCTTC	CASSLGTGTGNGYTF
TRBV20-1	many	TRBJ2-1	-	TGCAGTGCCCCGGGGTCCTACAATGAGCAGTTCTTC	CSAPGSYNEQFF
TRBV7-2	few	TRBJ2-7	-	TGTGCCAGCAGCCGTATCCGGGACGTCACCTACGAGCAGTACTTC	CASSRIRDVTYEQYF
TRBV29-1	many	TRBJ2-5	TRBD2	TGCAGCGCAAGGACTAGCGAAGAAGAGACCCAGTACTTC	CSARTSEEETQYF